This T cell receptor (beta chain) was captured by sequencing in a study of tumour-infiltrating T cells in Burkitt lymphoma. Turning to the study itself: Productive clonality predicted overall and progression-free survival.

Method: immunoSEQ multiplex PCR; TCRdb's copy keeps in-frame clones and lacks some. The sample lists thousands of clones, around 86% occurring once. Germline CDR1 is SGHTA and CDR2 is FQGTGA. V was shortened by 6 bases and J by 4 bases, with 14 bases between the two germline ends. This CDR3 is 14 amino acids long. The sample taken for sequencing was tumor tissue. This TCR was sampled from a human donor with diffuse large B-cell lymphoma. The V and J genes are TRBV7-3 and TRBJ2-3; D not resolved. For the CDR3, the DNA is TGTGCCAGCAGTACGAGACTGGACGCAGATACGCAGTATTTT. Its translation is CASSTRLDADTQYF.